These T cell receptor beta chains were read from a single sample in a study of control samples from healthy donors and cancer patients. The repertoire was sequenced with immunoSEQ multiplex PCR; TCRdb's copy has only in-frame clones and lacks some. The sample contains more than 65,000 clones, around 84% of which appear only once. Sequenced: blood. The receptor source for this set is a man over 45 in good health. The CDR3 runs from the conserved cysteine through the conserved F or W. Each record gives: V gene, clone size, J gene, D gene, CDR3 DNA, CDR3 protein. D genes are given only for firm matches. The size of a clone is reported for some rows only, either as once, few or many, or as a class for expanded clones.

v_call: TRBV27; clone_size: .; j_call: TRBJ2-2; d_call: .; cdr3_nt: TGTGCCAGCGGCGTCTATACCGGGGAGCTGTTTTTT; cdr3_aa: CASGVYTGELFF
v_call: TRBV7-2; clone_size: .; j_call: TRBJ1-1; d_call: TRBD1; cdr3_nt: TGTGCCAGCAGCATACGACAGGGGAAAGAGGCTGAAGCTTTCTTT; cdr3_aa: CASSIRQGKEAEAFF
v_call: TRBV5-1; clone_size: .; j_call: TRBJ2-5; d_call: .; cdr3_nt: TGCGCCAGCAGCTTGTGGGGGCGCGAGGAGACCCAGTACTTC; cdr3_aa: CASSLWGREETQYF
v_call: TRBV7-2; clone_size: .; j_call: TRBJ2-4; d_call: .; cdr3_nt: TGTGCCAGCAGCTTAGACGAAGCGGTGGCCAAAAACATTCAGTACTTC; cdr3_aa: CASSLDEAVAKNIQYF
v_call: TRBV20-1; clone_size: .; j_call: TRBJ2-7; d_call: .; cdr3_nt: TGCAGTGCTAGTCGATCCACCCGCAGGGGACGAAGCTCCTACGAGCAGTACTTC; cdr3_aa: CSASRSTRRGRSSYEQYF
v_call: TRBV7-2; clone_size: few; j_call: TRBJ2-7; d_call: TRBD1; cdr3_nt: TGTGCCAGCAGCGCCGGGGACAGGATGAGCTACGAGCAGTACTTC; cdr3_aa: CASSAGDRMSYEQYF
v_call: TRBV6-5; clone_size: once; j_call: TRBJ2-5; d_call: .; cdr3_nt: TGTGCCAGCTCCAAAGGAGGGGTTCAAGAGACCCAGTACTTC; cdr3_aa: CASSKGGVQETQYF
v_call: TRBV6-5; clone_size: .; j_call: TRBJ2-7; d_call: .; cdr3_nt: TGTGCCAGCAGTTCCCGGGGGAGTGAGCAGTACTTC; cdr3_aa: CASSSRGSEQYF
v_call: TRBV18; clone_size: .; j_call: TRBJ2-5; d_call: .; cdr3_nt: TGTGCCAGCTCACCACGAAAGAGTAGAGGGGCGCAGTACCAAGAGACCCAGTACTTC; cdr3_aa: CASSPRKSRGAQYQETQYF
v_call: TRBV7-2; clone_size: .; j_call: TRBJ2-5; d_call: TRBD1; cdr3_nt: TGTGCCAGCACTCGGGGGGACAGGGGAGGAGAGACCCAGTACTTC; cdr3_aa: CASTRGDRGGETQYF
v_call: TRBV6-1; clone_size: .; j_call: TRBJ1-2; d_call: .; cdr3_nt: TGTGCCAGCAGTGAAGAGGGCAGGGGAATAGAGGGCTACACCTTC; cdr3_aa: CASSEEGRGIEGYTF
v_call: TRBV15; clone_size: .; j_call: TRBJ1-6; d_call: TRBD1; cdr3_nt: TGTGCCACCAGCAGAGGGGGGTCAGGGGGCGTCAATTCACCCCTCCACTTT; cdr3_aa: CATSRGGSGGVNSPLHF
v_call: TRBV6-5; clone_size: .; j_call: TRBJ1-6; d_call: .; cdr3_nt: TGTGCCAGCTCTTCCCACGGGCGGCATAATTCACCCCTCCACTTT; cdr3_aa: CASSSHGRHNSPLHF
v_call: TRBV7-9; clone_size: .; j_call: TRBJ2-1; d_call: .; cdr3_nt: TGTGCCAGCAGCTTACTTCCAACCACAGCTTACAATGAGCAGTTCTTC; cdr3_aa: CASSLLPTTAYNEQFF
v_call: TRBV10-3; clone_size: .; j_call: TRBJ1-1; d_call: .; cdr3_nt: TGTGCCATCATGGCGGGGTTGAACACTGAAGCTTTCTTT; cdr3_aa: CAIMAGLNTEAFF
v_call: TRBV29-1; clone_size: .; j_call: TRBJ2-2; d_call: .; cdr3_nt: TGCAGCGTAAAACGGGGGCCCGGGGAGCTGTTTTTT; cdr3_aa: CSVKRGPGELFF
v_call: TRBV15; clone_size: .; j_call: TRBJ2-1; d_call: TRBD2; cdr3_nt: TGTGCCACCAGCAGAGAGGCGGGGGGCTACAATGAGCAGTTCTTC; cdr3_aa: CATSREAGGYNEQFF
v_call: TRBV5-1; clone_size: .; j_call: TRBJ2-7; d_call: TRBD1; cdr3_nt: TGCGCCAGCAGCTATGATCCCGGACAGGGTGTCTTCTACGAGCAGTACTTC; cdr3_aa: CASSYDPGQGVFYEQYF
v_call: TRBV24-1; clone_size: .; j_call: TRBJ1-1; d_call: .; cdr3_nt: TGTGCCACCAAGGACGGGGGGCTGGCCACTGAAGCTTTCTTT; cdr3_aa: CATKDGGLATEAFF
v_call: TRBV15; clone_size: .; j_call: TRBJ1-5; d_call: .; cdr3_nt: TGTGCCACCAGCAGCCGGGGCGAGAGGGGTTTTAGCAATCAGCCCCAGCATTTT; cdr3_aa: CATSSRGERGFSNQPQHF
v_call: TRBV10-3; clone_size: .; j_call: TRBJ2-1; d_call: .; cdr3_nt: TGTGCCATCAATGGCGGGGGCAACAATGAGCAGTTCTTC; cdr3_aa: CAINGGGNNEQFF